This TCR beta chain was sequenced in a study of T cells in tuberculosis (dated by TCRdb to between 2018 and 2020). Notes on the research overall: To characterize T cells specific for the mycobacterial lipid antigen glucose monomycolate (GMM), the study used CD1B tetramers together with high-throughput TCR immunosequencing. With over 8 people per group, a South African clinical cohort compared IGRA-negative adolescents, IGRA-positive adolescents with latent tuberculosis, and adults with active tuberculosis. PBMC from patients with active tuberculosis were archived either before the start of standard anti-tuberculosis treatment or within 7 days of starting that treatment. General study outcomes and caveats: With the diverse GMM-specific repertoire as input, a classifier achieved 85% to 90% accuracy (AUROC 0.7 to 0.9), whereas GEM motif frequencies as input gave around 69% accuracy. Active tuberculosis TCR-alpha repertoires showed smaller mean NN-distances to GMM-specific TCRs than IGRA-negative controls, suggesting clonal expansion of these TCRs. The smaller NN-distances in active tuberculosis patients were driven in part by shorter CDR3-alpha lengths, while the difference seen for TCR-beta was not statistically significant. Clinical samples were selected based on the availability of cryopreserved specimens, with adults included as active tuberculosis cases and adolescents included as controls.

In regard to this clone: The antigen it binds to is not known. No much larger clone exists at a distance of one base, and base qualities are not known.

TCR libraries were generated with the immunoSEQ multiplex PCR assay, using TCR-beta and/or TCR-alpha/delta assays for each sample. The amplified TCR libraries were sequenced using the Illumina high-throughput platform. From the authors' description of their analysis: Clustering and dimensionality reduction relied on pairwise TCRdist distances among GMM-specific receptors from T cells that were either sorted ex vivo or expanded in vitro. Each clinical repertoire received a mean NN-distance score, defined as the average TCRdist to the nearest 10% of tetramer-positive reference sequences. GEM TCR motif frequency was calculated as the fraction of unique TCRs that matched known GEM sequences by V/J usage and CDR3 length. Active tuberculosis was classified by linear discriminant analysis with leave-one-out cross-validation, implemented in scikit-learn. Entries here come from immuneACCESS through TCRdb and include only in-frame sequences with V and J called. Some clones fail to appear in such tables; in the studies checked, an unresolved V gene covers under half of the shortfall, and the cause of the remainder is unknown. D and trimming were read from the DNA, whereas the V and J calls and clone size are those reported in that table. This sample is represented by roughly 7,100 clones; 85% to 95% of them were singletons. Jointly, the top ten make up 11% of the sample.

The patients with active tuberculosis were newly diagnosed, HIV-seronegative South African adults aged 18 years or older. Confirmation of active tuberculosis came from positive sputum smear microscopy and/or a positive M. tuberculosis culture. Immunosequencing was performed on unsorted cryopreserved PBMC, with some 100,000 T cells per clinical donor covered on average. The germline V gene (reference sequence) provides CDR1 LNHDA and CDR2 SQIVND. Trimming costs V 10 bases and J 1 base, and their ends lie 16 bases apart. Counted from cysteine to phenylalanine, this CDR3 has 15 amino acids. Only CDR3 DNA is held: 45 bases, read in frame from base 1.

The sample comprised PBMCs. This TCR was sampled from an adult with tuberculosis. The V and J segments used are TRBV19 and TRBJ1-4, with TRBD1 as a weak D call on 5 bases. The CDR3 region: CATTWGRGTNEKLFF. The DNA is TGTGCCACAACCTGGGGAAGGGGAACTAATGAAAAACTGTTTTTT.